The 5 T cell receptor beta chains listed next were all sequenced from one sample in a study of T cell responses to AZD1222 COVID-19 vaccine. The data were produced by immunoSEQ multiplex PCR, yet TCRdb's version contains in-frame clones alone and is incomplete. The data show about 140,000 clones, 91% seen once. This specimen was peripheral blood, taken 28 days after the second dose of the MenACWY control vaccine. The receptors come from an adult who received the MenACWY meningococcal vaccine as a control.

This clone was recorded once. The rearrangement uses TRBV11-1 and TRBJ1-1; maybe TRBD1 (6 bases). The CDR3 has 16 amino acids. Per germline, CDR1 SGHAT and CDR2 FQDESV (reference sequence). V was pared by 5 bases and J by 1 base, with 17 bases between. CDR3 in DNA: TGTGCCAGCAGCCAAGGCCTAGGGGGTGCGAACACTGAAGCTTTCTTT. Translation gives CASSQGLGGANTEAFF.

The count of this clone is one. The chain carries TRBV18 and TRBJ1-3; 7 bases agree with TRBD1. This CDR3 has 16 residues. The V segment lost 1 base and the J segment 4 bases; nucleotides outside the gene matches: 7. Per the germline V gene, CDR1 is KGHSH and CDR2 is LQKENI. The CDR3 coding sequence is TGTGCCAGCTCACCACTGAGACAGGGCGCGGGAAACACCATATATTTT. Translating gives CASSPLRQGAGNTIYF.

This clone occurred a few times. The V call is TRBV3-1 (or the pseudogene TRBV3-2), the J call TRBJ2-5; D might be TRBD1 or TRBD2, each matching 6 bases. The germline V gene encodes CDR1 LGHDT and CDR2 YNNKEL (reference sequence). The CDR3 extends over 15 amino acids. Trimming removed 4 bases at V and 6 bases at J, with 18 bases between. CDR3 nucleotide sequence: TGTGCCAGCAGCCCCGGAGGGGGGCAGGGGAAGACCCAGTACTTC. It is translated as CASSPGGGQGKTQYF.

This rearrangement joins TRBV9 to TRBJ2-3, with 7 bases aligning to TRBD2. CDR1 is SGDLS and CDR2 is YYNGEE in the germline V gene. This CDR3 region has 15 residues. V lost 4 bases to trimming and J lost 2 bases; unmatched junction nucleotides: 7. The CDR3 DNA is TGTGCCAGCAGCCTGGGGGGGACTAACACAGATACGCAGTATTTT. Its translation is CASSLGGTNTDTQYF.

The gene calls are TRBV2 and TRBJ2-7; maybe TRBD1 (6 bases). V was trimmed by 6 bases and J by 2 bases, leaving 14 bases between them. In germline, CDR1 is SNHLY, CDR2 FYNNEI. CDR3 length equals 14 residues. In DNA form, the CDR3 reads TGTGCCAGCAGGAACAGGGTAGGGGCCTACGAGCAGTACTTC. Its protein is CASRNRVGAYEQYF.